This record looks at one T cell receptor beta chain sequence and its context. Its antigen is currently not known. Nothing much larger sits one base from this clone, and base qualities are not available. The entry originates in a study of graft-versus-host responses after intestinal transplantation (TCRdb year 2021). Regarding the research as a whole: The transplants that recipients got were multivisceral, liver-intestinal, or isolated intestinal. To identify alloreactive clones, pre-transplant mixed lymphocyte reaction products were sequenced and compared with unstimulated pre-transplant donor and recipient T cells. Instead of going to the commercial service, samples from a few later patients were sequenced in-house on an Illumina MiSeq and processed with MiXCR. Anti-thymocyte globulin induction was given to all recipients, followed by maintenance tacrolimus and steroids for two to four years. Donor T cell macrochimerism was defined as a peak of at least 4% donor T cells among recipient peripheral blood mononuclear cells. The cohort enrolled 20 to 25 intestinal transplant recipients, one of whom was a retransplant, and a few patients without pretransplant specimens were excluded. Graft-versus-host and host-versus-graft alloreactive T cell clones were tracked in the graft, circulation and bone marrow after intestinal transplantation using bulk TCR-beta CDR3 sequencing. Study-wide findings and limitations: GvH clones turned up in recipient bone marrow, with some appearing earlier in ileal mucosa or blood, a pattern consistent with an intestinal mucosal origin. In patients with donor T cell macrochimerism, the allografts had high GvH to HvG T cell clonal ratios. Peak levels of circulating GvH clones were associated with declines in HvG clones early after transplant. Conclusions were limited by the relatively low number and heterogeneity of intestinal transplant patients.

Library generation was performed with the immunoSEQ multiplex PCR assay. For most patients, genomic DNA was isolated with the Qiagen DNeasy Blood and Tissue Kit and shipped frozen to Adaptive Biotechnologies for TCR sequencing. For most patients, high-throughput TCR-beta CDR3 sequencing of genomic DNA was performed by Adaptive Biotechnologies. In the source study's methods: TCR sequencing data for some 19 patients were retrieved from Adaptive's ImmunoSEQ software; a few other patients were processed with MiXCR and VDJtools. CD4 versus CD8 sorting errors were corrected by removing sequences found in both subsets at a frequency ratio below 5:1. CDR3 nucleotide sequences shared between donor and recipient were removed because the origin of such sequences could not be assigned. To count as alloreactive, a clone needed at least 2-fold expansion over unstimulated cells and a minimum CFSE-low frequency of 0.002% (template counts) or 0.001% (read counts). Mappable clones were those detected in sequenced pre-transplant spleen, lymph node, or MLR CFSE-low populations of the donor or recipient. Cumulative frequency of alloreactive clones was calculated as a percentage of all sequences weighted by copy number. The table comes from immuneACCESS by way of TCRdb, which keeps in-frame sequences with V and J called. Part of the clones is missing from these tables; in studies checked, under half for an unresolved V gene and the rest for unknown reasons. That table furnishes V, J and clone size, whereas the DNA furnished D and trimming. Within this sample are about 88,000 clones, with 75% to 95% of them counted one time only. The ten top clones hold around 0.37% of the sample.

Germline trimming amounts to 6 bases on V and 6 bases on J, with 8 as the count of junction bases outside the gene matches. From a lookup of the germline V gene, CDR1 and CDR2 are MDHEN and SYDVKM. The CDR3, from cysteine to phenylalanine, totals 14 residues. Only the CDR3 DNA is retained, 42 bases long and in frame from the first base. Taken with the paper, the label for time point translates to: cells obtained before transplantation from donor or recipient. CD3+CD4+ and CD3+CD8+ populations were FACS-sorted from unstimulated pre-transplant donor and recipient cells taken from spleen or lymph nodes.

The chain links TRBV28 with TRBJ2-1; TRBD2 fits 7 bases in the junction. The sequencing here drew on unstimulated CD4+ T cells sorted from spleen or lymph node cells, taken before transplant. This receptor was taken from a human donor who was the organ donor for an intestinal transplant. The CDR3 is CASRSGGETNEQFF. The DNA reads as follows: TGTGCCAGCAGATCTGGGGGGGAGACCAATGAGCAGTTCTTC. Where the CDR3 stops, the reference TRBV28 and TRBJ2-1 genes take over; the full variable domain is DVKVTQSSRYLVKRTGEKVFLECVQDMDHENMFWYRQDPGLGLRLIYFSYDVKMKEKGDIPEGYSVSREKKERFSLILESASTNQTSMYLCASRSGGETNEQFFGPGTRLTVL.